The T cell receptor beta chain described here comes from a study of response to subunit inactivated influenza vaccine. Via MiXCR, TCRdb re-called the RT-PCR reads, giving one row per CDR3 protein. The data contain hundreds of thousands of distinct CDR3 sequences, approximately 13% of them singletons. Study-level results: Every seasonal influenza vaccination brings in few new T cells, the authors suggested.

This clonotype has a count of ten or more. The antigen is undetermined. The CDR3 sequence is 13 residues long. V was shortened by 4 bases and J by 2 bases, with 8 bases between the two germline ends. Per the germline V gene, CDR1 is SGHVS and CDR2 is FNYEAQ. The chain carries TRBV7-6 and TRBJ2-5; D possibly corresponds to TRBD1 (5 bases). This receptor was obtained from a man between 45 and 60 years old who received an inactivated influenza vaccine. The sequenced sample was PBMCs from blood, obtained approximately 15 days before vaccination. In nucleotides, the CDR3 is TGTGCCAGCAGCTGGACACGACAAGAGACCCAGTACTTC. This sequence encodes CASSWTRQETQYF.